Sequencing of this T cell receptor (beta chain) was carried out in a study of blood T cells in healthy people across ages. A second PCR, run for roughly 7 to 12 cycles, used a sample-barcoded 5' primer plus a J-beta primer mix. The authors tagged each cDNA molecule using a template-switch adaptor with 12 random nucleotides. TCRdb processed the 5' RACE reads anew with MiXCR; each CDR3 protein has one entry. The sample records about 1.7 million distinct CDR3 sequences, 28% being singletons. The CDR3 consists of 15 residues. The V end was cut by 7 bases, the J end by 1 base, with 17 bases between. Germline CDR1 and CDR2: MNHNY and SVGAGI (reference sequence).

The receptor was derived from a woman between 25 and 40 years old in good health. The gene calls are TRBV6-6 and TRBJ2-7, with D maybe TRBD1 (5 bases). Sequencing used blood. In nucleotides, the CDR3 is TGTGCCAGCACCCCTCAGGGCGAAATATCCTACGAGCAGTACTTC. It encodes CASTPQGEISYEQYF.